The source of this T cell receptor (beta chain) is a study of blood T cell repertoires in COVID-19. Study-wide context: COVID-19 samples, acute and convalescent, were from the United States, Italy and Spain.

Original analysis: Amplified reference gene primers provided the basis for estimating nucleated cell counts. TCRdb keeps only in-frame clones here, not all; method: immunoSEQ multiplex PCR. V, J and clone size derive from that table, while D and trimming were established from the DNA sequence. The data contain under 75,000 clones, 65% to 85% of them singletons. Germline V gene lookup returns CDR1 SEHNR and CDR2 FQNEAQ (reference sequence). The CDR3 length is 14 residues. The V end was cut by 1 base, the J end by 3 bases, with 9 bases between. This clone was seen once. The TCR originated in a human donor in a cohort sampled during active COVID-19. The sample taken for sequencing was peripheral blood. This sequence joins TRBV7-9 and TRBJ1-1; D may be TRBD1 (6 bases). The DNA of the CDR3 is TGTGCCAGCAGCTTAGAGGGGGGGTACACTGAAGCTTTCTTT. It specifies CASSLEGGYTEAFF.